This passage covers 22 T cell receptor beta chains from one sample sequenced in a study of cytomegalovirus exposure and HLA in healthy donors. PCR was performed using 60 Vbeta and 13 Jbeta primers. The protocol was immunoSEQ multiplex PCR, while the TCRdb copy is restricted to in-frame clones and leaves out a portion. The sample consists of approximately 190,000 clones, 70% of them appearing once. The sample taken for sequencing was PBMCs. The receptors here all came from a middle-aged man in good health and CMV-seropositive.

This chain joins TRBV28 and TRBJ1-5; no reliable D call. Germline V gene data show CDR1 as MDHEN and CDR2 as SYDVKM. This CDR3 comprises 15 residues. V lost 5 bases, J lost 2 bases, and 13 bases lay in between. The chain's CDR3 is CASSPRGLGNQPQHF. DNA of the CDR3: TGTGCCAGCAGTCCTCGGGGTTTGGGCAATCAGCCCCAGCATTTT.

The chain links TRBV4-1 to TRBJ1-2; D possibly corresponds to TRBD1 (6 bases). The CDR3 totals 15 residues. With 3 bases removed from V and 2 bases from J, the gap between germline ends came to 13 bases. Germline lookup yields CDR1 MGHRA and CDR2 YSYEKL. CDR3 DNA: TGCGCCAGCAGCCAGACAAGGGGGACCAACTATGGCTACACCTTC. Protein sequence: CASSQTRGTNYGYTF.

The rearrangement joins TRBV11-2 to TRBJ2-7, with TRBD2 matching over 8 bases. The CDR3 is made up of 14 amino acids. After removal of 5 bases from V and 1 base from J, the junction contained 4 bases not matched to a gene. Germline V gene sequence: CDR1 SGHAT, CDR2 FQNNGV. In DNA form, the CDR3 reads TGTGCCAGCAGCCCCGGGACTAGATCCTACGAGCAGTACTTC. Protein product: CASSPGTRSYEQYF. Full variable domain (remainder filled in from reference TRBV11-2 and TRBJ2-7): EAGVAQSPRYKIIEKRQSVAFWCNPISGHATLYWYQQILGQGPKLLIQFQNNGVVDDSQLPKDRFSAERLKGVDSTLKIQPAKLEDSAVYLCASSPGTRSYEQYFGPGTRLTVT.

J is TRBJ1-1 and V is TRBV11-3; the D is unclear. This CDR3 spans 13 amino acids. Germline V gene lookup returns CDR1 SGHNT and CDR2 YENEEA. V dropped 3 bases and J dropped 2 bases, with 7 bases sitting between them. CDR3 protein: CASSFRGNTEAFF. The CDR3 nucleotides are TGTGCCAGCAGCTTTCGGGGAAACACTGAAGCTTTCTTT.

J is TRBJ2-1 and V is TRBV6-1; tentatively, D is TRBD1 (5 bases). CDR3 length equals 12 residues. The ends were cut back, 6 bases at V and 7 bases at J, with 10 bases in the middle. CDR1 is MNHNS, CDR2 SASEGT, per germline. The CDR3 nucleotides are TGTGCCAGCAGGACAGTACAGAATGAGCAGTTCTTC. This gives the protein CASRTVQNEQFF.

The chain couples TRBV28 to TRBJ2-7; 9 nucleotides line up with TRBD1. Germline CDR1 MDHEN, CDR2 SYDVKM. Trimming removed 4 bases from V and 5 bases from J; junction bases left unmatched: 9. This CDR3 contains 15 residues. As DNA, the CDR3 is TGTGCCAGCAGTTGGTTACGGGACAGGGTGGACGAGCAGTACTTC. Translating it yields CASSWLRDRVDEQYF.

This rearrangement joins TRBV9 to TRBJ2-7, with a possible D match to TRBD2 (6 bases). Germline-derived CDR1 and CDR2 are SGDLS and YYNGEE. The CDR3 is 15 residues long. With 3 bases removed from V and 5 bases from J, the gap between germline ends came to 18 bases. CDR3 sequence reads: CASSGVAAGRDEQYF. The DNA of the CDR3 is TGTGCCAGCAGCGGCGTAGCGGCAGGTCGAGACGAGCAGTACTTC.

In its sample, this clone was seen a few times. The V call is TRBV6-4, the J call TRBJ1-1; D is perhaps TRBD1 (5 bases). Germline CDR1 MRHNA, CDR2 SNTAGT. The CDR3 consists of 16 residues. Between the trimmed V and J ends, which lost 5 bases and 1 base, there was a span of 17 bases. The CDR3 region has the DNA TGTGCCAGCAGTCCCCAAGGCGGGGCAGGGAACACTGAAGCTTTCTTT. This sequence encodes CASSPQGGAGNTEAFF.

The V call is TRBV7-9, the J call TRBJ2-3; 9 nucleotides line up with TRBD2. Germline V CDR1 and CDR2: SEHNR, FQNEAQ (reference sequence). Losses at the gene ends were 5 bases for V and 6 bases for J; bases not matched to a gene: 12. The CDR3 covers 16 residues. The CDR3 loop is CASSVGAGGSHDTQYF. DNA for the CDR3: TGTGCCAGCAGCGTAGGAGCGGGGGGATCACATGATACGCAGTATTTT.

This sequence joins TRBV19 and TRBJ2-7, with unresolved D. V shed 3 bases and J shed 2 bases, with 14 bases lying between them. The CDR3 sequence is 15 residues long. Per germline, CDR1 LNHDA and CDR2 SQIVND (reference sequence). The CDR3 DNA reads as TGTGCCAGTAGTATCGCAGGCCATCTACCCTACGAGCAGTACTTC. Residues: CASSIAGHLPYEQYF.

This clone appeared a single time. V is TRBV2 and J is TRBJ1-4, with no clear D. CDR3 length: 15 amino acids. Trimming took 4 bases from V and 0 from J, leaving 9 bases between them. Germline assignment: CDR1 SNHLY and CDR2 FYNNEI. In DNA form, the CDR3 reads TGTGCCAGCAGTGCGGTACCTACAACTAATGAAAAACTGTTTTTT. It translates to CASSAVPTTNEKLFF.

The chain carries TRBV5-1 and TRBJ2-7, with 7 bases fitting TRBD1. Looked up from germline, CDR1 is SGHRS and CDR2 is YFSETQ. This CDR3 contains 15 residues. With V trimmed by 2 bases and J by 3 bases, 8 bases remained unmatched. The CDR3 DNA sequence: TGCGCCAGCAGCTTTACAGGGGCCCCCCTCTACGAGCAGTACTTC. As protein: CASSFTGAPLYEQYF.

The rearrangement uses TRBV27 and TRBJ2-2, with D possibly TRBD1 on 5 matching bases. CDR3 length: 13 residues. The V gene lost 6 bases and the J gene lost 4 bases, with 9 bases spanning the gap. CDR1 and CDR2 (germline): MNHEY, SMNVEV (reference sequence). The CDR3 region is CASRGRGTGELFF. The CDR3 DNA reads TGTGCCAGCAGAGGAAGGGGCACCGGGGAGCTGTTTTTT.

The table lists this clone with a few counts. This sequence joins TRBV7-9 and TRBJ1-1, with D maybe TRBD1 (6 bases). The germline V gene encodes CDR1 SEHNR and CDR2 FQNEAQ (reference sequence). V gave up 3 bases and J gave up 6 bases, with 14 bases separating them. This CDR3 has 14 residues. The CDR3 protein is CASSLYSRGPEAFF. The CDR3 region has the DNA TGTGCCAGCAGCTTGTACTCCAGGGGACCTGAAGCTTTCTTT. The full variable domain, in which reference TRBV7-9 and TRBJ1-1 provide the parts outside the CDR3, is DTGVSQNPRHKITKRGQNVTFRCDPISEHNRLYWYRQTLGQGPEFLTYFQNEAQLEKSRLLSDRFSAERPKGSFSTLEIQRTEQGDSAMYLCASSLYSRGPEAFFGQGTRLTVV.

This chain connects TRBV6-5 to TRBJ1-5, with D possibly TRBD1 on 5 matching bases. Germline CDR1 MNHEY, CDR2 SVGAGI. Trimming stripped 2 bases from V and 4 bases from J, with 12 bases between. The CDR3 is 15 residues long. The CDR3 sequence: CASSYREGSNQPQHF. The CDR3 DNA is TGTGCCAGCAGTTACAGGGAGGGGTCAAATCAGCCCCAGCATTTT.

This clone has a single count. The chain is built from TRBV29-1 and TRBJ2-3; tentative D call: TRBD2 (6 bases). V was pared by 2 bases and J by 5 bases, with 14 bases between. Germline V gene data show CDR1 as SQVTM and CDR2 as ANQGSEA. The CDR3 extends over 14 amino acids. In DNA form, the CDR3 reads TGCAGCGTTGAAAGAGGGGCCGGGGGAGATACGCAGTATTTT. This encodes CSVERGAGGDTQYF.

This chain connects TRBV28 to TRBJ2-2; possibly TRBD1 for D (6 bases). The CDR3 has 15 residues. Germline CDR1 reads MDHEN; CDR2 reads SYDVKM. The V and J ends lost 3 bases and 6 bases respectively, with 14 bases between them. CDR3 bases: TGTGCCAGCAGTTTGGCCCCCACAGGGCCCGGGGAGCTGTTTTTT. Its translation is CASSLAPTGPGELFF.

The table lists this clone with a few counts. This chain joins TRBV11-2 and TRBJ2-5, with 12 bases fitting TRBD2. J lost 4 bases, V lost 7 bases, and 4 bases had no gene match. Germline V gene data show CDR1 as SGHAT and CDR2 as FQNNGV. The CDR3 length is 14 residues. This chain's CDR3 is CASTSGGAAETQYF. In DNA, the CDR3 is TGTGCCAGCACTAGCGGGGGGGCCGCAGAGACCCAGTACTTC.

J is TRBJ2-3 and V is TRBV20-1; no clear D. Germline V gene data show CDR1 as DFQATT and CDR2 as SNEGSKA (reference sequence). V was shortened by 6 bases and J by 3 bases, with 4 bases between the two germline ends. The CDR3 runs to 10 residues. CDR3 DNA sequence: TGCAGTGCCGTAACAGATACGCAGTATTTT. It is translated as CSAVTDTQYF.

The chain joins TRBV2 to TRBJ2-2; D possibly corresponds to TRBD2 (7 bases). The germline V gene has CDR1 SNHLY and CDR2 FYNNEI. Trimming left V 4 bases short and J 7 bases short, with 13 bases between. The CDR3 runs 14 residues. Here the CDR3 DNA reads TGTGCCAGCAGTGTTCGGGGGGCAATCGGGGAGCTGTTTTTT. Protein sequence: CASSVRGAIGELFF.

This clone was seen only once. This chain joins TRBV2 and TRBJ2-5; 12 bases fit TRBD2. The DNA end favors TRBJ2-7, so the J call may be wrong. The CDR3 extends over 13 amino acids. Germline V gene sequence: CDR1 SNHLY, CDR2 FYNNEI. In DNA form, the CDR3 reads TGTGCCGGCACTAGCGGGGGGTCCTACGAGCAGTACTTC. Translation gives CAGTSGGSYEQYF.

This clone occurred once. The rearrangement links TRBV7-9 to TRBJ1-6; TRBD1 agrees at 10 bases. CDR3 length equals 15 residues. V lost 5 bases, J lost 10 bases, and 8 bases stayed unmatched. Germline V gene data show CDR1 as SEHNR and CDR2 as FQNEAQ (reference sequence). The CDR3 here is CASSPVGQGVSPLHF. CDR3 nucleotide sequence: TGTGCCAGCAGCCCAGTAGGACAGGGGGTCTCACCCCTCCACTTT.